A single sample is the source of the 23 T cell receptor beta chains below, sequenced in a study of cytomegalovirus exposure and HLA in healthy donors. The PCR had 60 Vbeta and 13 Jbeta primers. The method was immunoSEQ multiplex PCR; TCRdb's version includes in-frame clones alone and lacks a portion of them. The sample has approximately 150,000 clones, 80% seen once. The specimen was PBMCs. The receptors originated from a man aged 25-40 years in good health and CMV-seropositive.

CDR3: CSVEERGGGYTF. The CDR3 bases are TGCAGCGTTGAAGAACGGGGTGGGGGCTACACCTTC. The chain has TRBV29-1 and TRBJ1-2; unclear D gene. CDR3 length: 12 residues. V lost 0 bases, J lost 8 bases, and 10 bases lay in between. CDR1 is SQVTM, CDR2 ANQGSEA, per germline.

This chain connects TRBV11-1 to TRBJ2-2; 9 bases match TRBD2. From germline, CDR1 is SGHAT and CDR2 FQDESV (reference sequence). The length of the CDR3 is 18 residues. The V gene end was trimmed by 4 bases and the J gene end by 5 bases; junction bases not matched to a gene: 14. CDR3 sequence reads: CASSWYPAGGYFTGELFF. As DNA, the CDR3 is TGTGCCAGCAGCTGGTATCCAGCGGGAGGATACTTTACCGGGGAGCTGTTTTTT. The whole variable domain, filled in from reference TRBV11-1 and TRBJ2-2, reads EAEVAQSPRYKITEKSQAVAFWCDPISGHATLYWYRQILGQGPELLVQFQDESVVDDSQLPKDRFSAERLKGVDSTLKIQPAELGDSAMYLCASSWYPAGGYFTGELFFGEGSRLTVL.

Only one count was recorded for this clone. CDR3 amino acids: CASKPITGPNYNEQFF. For the CDR3, the DNA is TGTGCCAGTAAACCTATCACAGGTCCCAACTACAATGAGCAGTTCTTC. The chain links TRBV19 to TRBJ2-1; D possibly corresponds to TRBD1 (5 bases). This CDR3 comprises 16 residues. CDR1 is LNHDA and CDR2 is SQIVND in the germline V gene (reference sequence). V lost 7 bases, J lost 3 bases, and 19 bases lay in between.

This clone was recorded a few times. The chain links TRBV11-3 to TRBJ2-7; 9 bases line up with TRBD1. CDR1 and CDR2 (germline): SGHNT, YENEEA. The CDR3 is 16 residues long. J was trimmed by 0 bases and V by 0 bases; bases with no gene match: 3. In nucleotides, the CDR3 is TGTGCCAGCAGCTTAGAGCAGACAGGGGGCTCCTACGAGCAGTACTTC. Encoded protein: CASSLEQTGGSYEQYF.

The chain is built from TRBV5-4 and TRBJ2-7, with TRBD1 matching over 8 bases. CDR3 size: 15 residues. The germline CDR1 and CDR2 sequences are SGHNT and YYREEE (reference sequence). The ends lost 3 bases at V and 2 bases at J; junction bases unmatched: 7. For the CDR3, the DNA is TGTGCCAGCAGCTCGACCGGGACAGGAGCCTACGAGCAGTACTTC. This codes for CASSSTGTGAYEQYF.

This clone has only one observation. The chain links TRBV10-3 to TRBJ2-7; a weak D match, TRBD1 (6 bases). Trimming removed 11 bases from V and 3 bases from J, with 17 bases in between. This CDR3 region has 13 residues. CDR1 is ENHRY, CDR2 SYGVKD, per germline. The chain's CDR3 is CAVGADSVYEQYF. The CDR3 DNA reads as TGTGCCGTCGGGGCGGACAGCGTCTACGAGCAGTACTTC.

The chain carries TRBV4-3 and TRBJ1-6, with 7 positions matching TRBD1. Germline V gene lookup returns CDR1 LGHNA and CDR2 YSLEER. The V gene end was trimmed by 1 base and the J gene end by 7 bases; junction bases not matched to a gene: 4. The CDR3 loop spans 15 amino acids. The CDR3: CASSQVGTENSPLHF. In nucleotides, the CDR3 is TGCGCCAGCAGCCAAGTGGGGACAGAAAATTCACCCCTCCACTTT.

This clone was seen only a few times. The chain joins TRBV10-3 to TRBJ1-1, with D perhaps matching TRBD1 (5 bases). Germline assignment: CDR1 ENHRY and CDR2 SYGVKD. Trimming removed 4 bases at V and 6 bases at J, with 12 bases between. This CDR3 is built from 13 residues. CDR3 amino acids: CAISVQGRAEAFF. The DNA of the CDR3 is TGTGCCATCAGTGTTCAGGGTCGCGCTGAAGCTTTCTTT.

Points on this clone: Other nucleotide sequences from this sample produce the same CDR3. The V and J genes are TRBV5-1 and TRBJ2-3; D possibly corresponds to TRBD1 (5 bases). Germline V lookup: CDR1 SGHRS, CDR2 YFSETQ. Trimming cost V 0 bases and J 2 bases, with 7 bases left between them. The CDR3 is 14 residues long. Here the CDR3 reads CASSLGQSTDTQYF. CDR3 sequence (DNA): TGCGCCAGCAGCTTGGGACAGTCCACAGATACGCAGTATTTT.

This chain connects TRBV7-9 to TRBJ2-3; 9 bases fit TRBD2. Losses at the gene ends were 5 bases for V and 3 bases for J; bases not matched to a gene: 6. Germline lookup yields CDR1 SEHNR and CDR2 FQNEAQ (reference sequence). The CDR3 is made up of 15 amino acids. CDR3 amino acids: CASSRGGGATDTQYF. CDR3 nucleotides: TGTGCCAGCAGCCGAGGCGGGGGGGCAACAGATACGCAGTATTTT. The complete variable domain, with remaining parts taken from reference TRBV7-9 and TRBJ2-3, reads DTGVSQNPRHKITKRGQNVTFRCDPISEHNRLYWYRQTLGQGPEFLTYFQNEAQLEKSRLLSDRFSAERPKGSFSTLEIQRTEQGDSAMYLCASSRGGGATDTQYFGPGTRLTVL.

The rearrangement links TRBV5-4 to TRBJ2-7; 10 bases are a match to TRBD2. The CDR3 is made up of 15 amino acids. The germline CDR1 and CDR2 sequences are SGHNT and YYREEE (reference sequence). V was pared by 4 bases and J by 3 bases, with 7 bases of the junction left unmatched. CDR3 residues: CASSLSGRHLYEQYF. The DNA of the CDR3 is TGTGCCAGCAGCCTTAGCGGGAGGCATCTCTACGAGCAGTACTTC.

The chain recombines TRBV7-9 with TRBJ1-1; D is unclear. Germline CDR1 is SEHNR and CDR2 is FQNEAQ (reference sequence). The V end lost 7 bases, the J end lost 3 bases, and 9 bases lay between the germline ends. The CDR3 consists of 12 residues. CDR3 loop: CASMTKYTEAFF. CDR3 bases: TGTGCCAGCATGACAAAGTACACTGAAGCTTTCTTT.

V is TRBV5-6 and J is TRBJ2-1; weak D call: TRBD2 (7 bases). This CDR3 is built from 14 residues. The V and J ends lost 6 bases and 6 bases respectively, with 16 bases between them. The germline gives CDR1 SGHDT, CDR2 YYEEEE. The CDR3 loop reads CASNEGGLVNEQFF. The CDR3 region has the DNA TGTGCCAGCAATGAGGGGGGGCTAGTCAATGAGCAGTTCTTC.

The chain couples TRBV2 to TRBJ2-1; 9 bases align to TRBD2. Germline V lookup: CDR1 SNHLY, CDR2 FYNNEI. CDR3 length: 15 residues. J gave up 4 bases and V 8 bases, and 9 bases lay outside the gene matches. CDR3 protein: CASGPGTSTYNEQFF. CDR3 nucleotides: TGTGCCAGCGGTCCGGGGACTAGCACATACAATGAGCAGTTCTTC.

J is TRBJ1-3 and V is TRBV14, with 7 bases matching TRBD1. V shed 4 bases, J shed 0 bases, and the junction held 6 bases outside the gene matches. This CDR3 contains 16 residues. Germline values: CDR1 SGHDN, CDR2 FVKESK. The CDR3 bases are TGTGCCAGCAGCCCCCTTGGACAGGCCTCTGGAAACACCATATATTTT. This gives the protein CASSPLGQASGNTIYF. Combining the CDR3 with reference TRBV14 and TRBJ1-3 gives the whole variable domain EAGVTQFPSHSVIEKGQTVTLRCDPISGHDNLYWYRRVMGKEIKFLLHFVKESKQDESGMPNNRFLAERTGGTYSTLKVQPAELEDSGVYFCASSPLGQASGNTIYFGEGSWLTVV.

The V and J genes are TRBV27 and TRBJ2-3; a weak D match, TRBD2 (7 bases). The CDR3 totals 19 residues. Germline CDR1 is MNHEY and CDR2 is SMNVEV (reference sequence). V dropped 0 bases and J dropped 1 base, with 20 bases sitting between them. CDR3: CASSLSIYTGREGTDTQYF. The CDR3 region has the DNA TGTGCCAGCAGTTTATCGATCTATACAGGGAGGGAGGGCACAGATACGCAGTATTTT.

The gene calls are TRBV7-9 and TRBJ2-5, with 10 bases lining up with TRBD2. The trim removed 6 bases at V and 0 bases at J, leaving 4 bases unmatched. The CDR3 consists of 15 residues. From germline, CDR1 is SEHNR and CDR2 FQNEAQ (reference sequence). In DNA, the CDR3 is TGTGCCAGCAGTTGGACTAGCGGCTACCAAGAGACCCAGTACTTC. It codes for CASSWTSGYQETQYF.

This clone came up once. CDR3 region: CASSPDRGNNQPQHF. CDR3 coding DNA: TGTGCCAGCAGCCCCGACAGGGGAAACAATCAGCCCCAGCATTTT. The chain employs TRBV7-2 and TRBJ1-5; 8 positions agree with TRBD1. After removal of 5 bases from V and 3 bases from J, the junction contained 6 bases not matched to a gene. The CDR3 length is 15 residues. Germline assignment: CDR1 SGHTA and CDR2 FQGNSA.

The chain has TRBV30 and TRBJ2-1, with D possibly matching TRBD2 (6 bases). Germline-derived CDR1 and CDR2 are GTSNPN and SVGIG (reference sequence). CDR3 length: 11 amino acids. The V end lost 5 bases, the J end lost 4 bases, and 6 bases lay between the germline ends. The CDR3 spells CAWGGYNEQFF. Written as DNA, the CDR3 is TGTGCCTGGGGGGGGTACAATGAGCAGTTCTTC.

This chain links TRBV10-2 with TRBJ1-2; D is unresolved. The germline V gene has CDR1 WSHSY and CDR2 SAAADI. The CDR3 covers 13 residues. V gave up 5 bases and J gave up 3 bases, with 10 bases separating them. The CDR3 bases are TGCGCCAGCAGTAGTACTAGGGACTATGGCTACACCTTC. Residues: CASSSTRDYGYTF.

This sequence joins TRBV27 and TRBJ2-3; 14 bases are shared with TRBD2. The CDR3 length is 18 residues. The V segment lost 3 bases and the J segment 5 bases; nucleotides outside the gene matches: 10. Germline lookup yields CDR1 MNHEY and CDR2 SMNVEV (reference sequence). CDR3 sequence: CASSFSRLAGGGGDTQYF. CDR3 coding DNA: TGTGCCAGCAGTTTTTCCCGACTAGCGGGAGGGGGCGGAGATACGCAGTATTTT.

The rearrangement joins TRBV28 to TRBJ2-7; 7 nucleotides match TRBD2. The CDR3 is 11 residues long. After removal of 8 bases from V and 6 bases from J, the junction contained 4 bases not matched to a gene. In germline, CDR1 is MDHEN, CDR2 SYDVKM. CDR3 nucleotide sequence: TGTGCCAGCGCATCGGGGGGCGAGCAGTACTTC. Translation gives CASASGGEQYF.

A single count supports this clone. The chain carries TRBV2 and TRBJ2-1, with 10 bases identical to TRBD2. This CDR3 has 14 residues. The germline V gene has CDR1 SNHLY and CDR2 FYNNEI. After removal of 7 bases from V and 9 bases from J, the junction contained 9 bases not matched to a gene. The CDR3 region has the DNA TGTGCCAGCACGGCTAGCGGGAGCCCCAGTGAGCAGTTCTTC. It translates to CASTASGSPSEQFF. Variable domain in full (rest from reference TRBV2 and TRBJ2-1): EPEVTQTPSHQVTQMGQEVILRCVPISNHLYFYWYRQILGQKVEFLVSFYNNEISEKSEIFDDQFSVERPDGSNFTLKIRSTKLEDSAMYFCASTASGSPSEQFFGPGTRLTVL.